The rows below give T cell receptor beta chains drawn from one sample of a study of human T cells and chemical hapten exposure. TCRdb passed the RACE reads through MiXCR, listing each CDR3 protein once. In the table there are tens of thousands of distinct CDR3 sequences, approximately 9.9% of which are singletons. Sequenced here: whole blood, sampled in connection with sensitization to the hapten diphenylcyclopropenone (DPC). These receptors came from a woman between 50 and 59 years old with alopecia areata. Some clones in this sample may be carry-over from other donors' samples. The CDR3 runs from the conserved cysteine through the conserved F or W. The D gene is left open where the match is weak. Clone size is stated in some rows and not others, as once, few, many or a class when expanded.

cdr3_aa: CASSSSGSNQPQHF; cdr3_nt: TGTGCCAGCAGCTCCTCCGGGAGCAATCAGCCCCAGCATTTT; d_call: NA; v_call: TRBV7-9; j_call: TRBJ1-5; clone_size: many
cdr3_aa: CASSVQGLADNEQFF; cdr3_nt: TGTGCCAGCAGCGTCCAGGGACTAGCGGACAATGAGCAGTTCTTC; d_call: TRBD2; v_call: TRBV2; j_call: TRBJ2-1; clone_size: few
cdr3_aa: CSARAGTVPNQPQHF; cdr3_nt: TGCAGTGCTAGGGCCGGGACGGTACCTAATCAGCCCCAGCATTTT; d_call: NA; v_call: TRBV20-1; j_call: TRBJ1-5; clone_size: many
cdr3_aa: CASTRTSGDYNEQFF; cdr3_nt: TGTGCCAGCACCAGGACTAGCGGGGACTACAATGAGCAGTTCTTC; d_call: TRBD2; v_call: TRBV6-2/TRBV6-3; j_call: TRBJ2-1; clone_size: NA
cdr3_aa: CASSVWGQRTDTQYF; cdr3_nt: TGTGCCAGCAGTGTGTGGGGCCAGCGGACAGATACGCAGTATTTT; d_call: NA; v_call: TRBV6-1; j_call: TRBJ2-3; clone_size: many
cdr3_aa: CASSMTGVINQPQHF; cdr3_nt: TGTGCCAGTAGTATGACAGGGGTGATCAATCAGCCCCAGCATTTT; d_call: TRBD1; v_call: TRBV19; j_call: TRBJ1-5; clone_size: few
cdr3_aa: CASSQAAGGYNEQFF; cdr3_nt: TGCGCCAGCAGCCAAGCGGCGGGGGGGTACAATGAGCAGTTCTTC; d_call: TRBD2; v_call: TRBV4-3; j_call: TRBJ2-1; clone_size: many
cdr3_aa: CASSLLEIGQTPDTQYF; cdr3_nt: TGTGCCAGCAGCCTTCTGGAGATAGGACAGACCCCAGATACGCAGTATTTT; d_call: NA; v_call: TRBV3-1; j_call: TRBJ2-3; clone_size: NA
cdr3_aa: CASSPTSGPYEQYF; cdr3_nt: TGTGCCAGCAGCCCTACTAGCGGCCCCTACGAGCAGTACTTC; d_call: TRBD2; v_call: TRBV5-6; j_call: TRBJ2-7; clone_size: few
cdr3_aa: CASRNAGDGGNQPQHF; cdr3_nt: TGTGCCAGCAGAAACGCCGGGGATGGGGGCAATCAGCCCCAGCATTTT; d_call: NA; v_call: TRBV6-2/TRBV6-3; j_call: TRBJ1-5; clone_size: NA
cdr3_aa: CATAAGHGQPQHF; cdr3_nt: TGTGCCACAGCGGCGGGTCACGGTCAGCCCCAGCATTTT; d_call: NA; v_call: TRBV24-1; j_call: TRBJ1-5; clone_size: NA
cdr3_aa: CASSLQGGGMRSNQPQHF; cdr3_nt: TGTGCCAGCAGCTTGCAGGGAGGGGGGATGAGGAGCAATCAGCCCCAGCATTTT; d_call: NA; v_call: TRBV7-9; j_call: TRBJ1-5; clone_size: many
cdr3_aa: CASLRGAPYEQYF; cdr3_nt: TGTGCCAGCCTACGGGGTGCGCCCTACGAGCAGTACTTC; d_call: NA; v_call: TRBV28; j_call: TRBJ2-7; clone_size: few
cdr3_aa: CASRTDQETQYF; cdr3_nt: TGCGCCAGCCGGACGGACCAAGAGACCCAGTACTTC; d_call: NA; v_call: TRBV5-1; j_call: TRBJ2-5; clone_size: few
cdr3_aa: CASSPSRGTSEQYF; cdr3_nt: TGTGCCAGCTCACCATCCCGGGGAACGTCCGAGCAGTACTTC; d_call: NA; v_call: TRBV18; j_call: TRBJ2-7; clone_size: few
cdr3_aa: CSASPGNTEAFF; cdr3_nt: TGCAGTGCGAGCCCGGGGAACACTGAAGCTTTCTTT; d_call: NA; v_call: TRBV20-1; j_call: TRBJ1-1; clone_size: many
cdr3_aa: CSAESIDTQYF; cdr3_nt: TGCAGTGCGGAGTCTATAGATACGCAGTATTTT; d_call: NA; v_call: TRBV20-1; j_call: TRBJ2-3; clone_size: NA
cdr3_aa: CASSYDIYGYTF; cdr3_nt: TGTGCCAGCAGCTACGATATCTATGGCTACACCTTC; d_call: NA; v_call: TRBV7-9; j_call: TRBJ1-2; clone_size: NA
cdr3_aa: CASSGTGGFYNEQFF; cdr3_nt: TGTGCCAGCAGTGGGACAGGGGGCTTCTACAATGAGCAGTTCTTC; d_call: TRBD1; v_call: TRBV27; j_call: TRBJ2-1; clone_size: many
cdr3_aa: CASSLSPYGRQDLSTNEKLFF; cdr3_nt: TGTGCCAGCAGTTTATCCCCCTACGGTCGCCAGGATCTTTCAACTAATGAAAAACTGTTTTTT; d_call: NA; v_call: TRBV27; j_call: TRBJ1-4; clone_size: NA
cdr3_aa: CSVEGRLYNEQFF; cdr3_nt: TGCAGCGTTGAAGGGCGTCTCTACAATGAGCAGTTCTTC; d_call: NA; v_call: TRBV29-1; j_call: TRBJ2-1; clone_size: many
cdr3_aa: CASSFHGQGYYEQYF; cdr3_nt: TGTGCCAGCAGTTTCCACGGACAGGGGTACTACGAGCAGTACTTC; d_call: TRBD1; v_call: TRBV6-5; j_call: TRBJ2-7; clone_size: NA
cdr3_aa: CASSVGVVNFNEQFF; cdr3_nt: TGTGCCAGCAGCGTGGGGGTGGTTAACTTCAATGAGCAGTTCTTC; d_call: NA; v_call: TRBV28; j_call: TRBJ2-1; clone_size: many
cdr3_aa: CASSQAGTTTDTQYF; cdr3_nt: TGCGCCAGCAGCCAAGCCGGGACTACCACAGATACGCAGTATTTT; d_call: TRBD2; v_call: TRBV4-1; j_call: TRBJ2-3; clone_size: many